A single sample is the source of the 6 T cell receptor beta chains below, sequenced in a study of T cells expressing NK-cell markers. TCRdb reprocessed the 5' RACE reads, keeping one entry per CDR3 protein, no DNA. In total, the table holds some 340,000 distinct CDR3 sequences. The sample was blood T cells: a sorted CD56 or NKG2C T cell subset, CD4+ or CD8+ T cells, or bulk PBMC T cells (not recorded which). The origin of the receptors is a man aged 18-75 years in good health.

The chain couples TRBV28 to TRBJ1-1. Germline CDR1 reads MDHEN; CDR2 reads SYDVKM. The length of the CDR3 is 15 residues. CDR3 sequence: CASSSTWGRGTEAFF.

The chain joins TRBV5-1 to TRBJ2-1; TCRdb proposes TRBD1, but this gene call is untestable without DNA. The CDR3 totals 17 residues. CDR1 SGHRS and CDR2 YFSETQ come from the germline V gene. The CDR3 sequence: CASSLGSGQNFYNEQFF. The full variable domain, rest sourced from reference TRBV5-1 and TRBJ2-1, is KAGVTQTPRYLIKTRGQQVTLSCSPISGHRSVSWYQQTPGQGLQFLFEYFSETQRNKGNFPGRFSGRQFSNSRSEMNVSTLELGDSALYLCASSLGSGQNFYNEQFFGPGTRLTVL.

This chain joins TRBV24-1 and TRBJ1-2; TCRdb names TRBD1, which stays unverified in the absence of DNA. The germline V gene encodes CDR1 KGHDR and CDR2 SFDVKD. CDR3 length: 15 residues. This CDR3 reads CATSDPGTGGYGYTF.

The rearrangement joins TRBV12-3 or TRBV12-4 to TRBJ1-2; without DNA, the TCRdb call of TRBD1 cannot be checked. CDR3 length: 14 residues. CDR3: CASAGLKARYGYTF.

The chain is built from TRBV6-5 and TRBJ1-2. Germline V CDR1 and CDR2: MNHEY, SVGAGI. The CDR3 covers 15 residues. CDR3 region: CASSHLAAGSYGYTF.

V and J are TRBV15 and TRBJ2-1. This CDR3 spans 16 amino acids. The germline CDR1 and CDR2 sequences are LNHNV and YYDKDF (reference sequence). CDR3: CATSRGLKGSYNEQFF.